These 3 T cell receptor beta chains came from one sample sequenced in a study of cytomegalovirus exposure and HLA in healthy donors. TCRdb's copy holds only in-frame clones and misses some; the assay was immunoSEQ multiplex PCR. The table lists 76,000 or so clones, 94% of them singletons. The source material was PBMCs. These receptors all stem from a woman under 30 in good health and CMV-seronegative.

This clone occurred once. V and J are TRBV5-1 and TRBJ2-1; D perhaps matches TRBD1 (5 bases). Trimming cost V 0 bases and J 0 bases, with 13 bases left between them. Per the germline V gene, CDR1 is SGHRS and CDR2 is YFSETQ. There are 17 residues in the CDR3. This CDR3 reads CASSLGSGFSSYNEQFF. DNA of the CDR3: TGCGCCAGCAGCTTGGGGTCAGGGTTCAGCTCCTACAATGAGCAGTTCTTC.

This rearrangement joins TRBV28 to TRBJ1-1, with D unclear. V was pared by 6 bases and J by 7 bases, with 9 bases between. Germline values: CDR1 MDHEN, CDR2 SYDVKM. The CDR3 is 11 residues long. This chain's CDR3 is CASRLSLEAFF. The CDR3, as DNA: TGTGCCAGCAGGTTGTCCCTTGAAGCTTTCTTT. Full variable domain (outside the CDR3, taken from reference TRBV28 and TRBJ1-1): DVKVTQSSRYLVKRTGEKVFLECVQDMDHENMFWYRQDPGLGLRLIYFSYDVKMKEKGDIPEGYSVSREKKERFSLILESASTNQTSMYLCASRLSLEAFFGQGTRLTVV.

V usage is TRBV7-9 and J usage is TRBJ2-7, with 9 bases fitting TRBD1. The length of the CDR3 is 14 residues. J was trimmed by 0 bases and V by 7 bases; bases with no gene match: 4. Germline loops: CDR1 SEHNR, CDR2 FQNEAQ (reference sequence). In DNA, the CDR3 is TGTGCCAGCACCCTGACAGGGGGCTCCTACGAGCAGTACTTC. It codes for CASTLTGGSYEQYF. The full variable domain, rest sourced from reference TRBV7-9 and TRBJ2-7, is DTGVSQNPRHKITKRGQNVTFRCDPISEHNRLYWYRQTLGQGPEFLTYFQNEAQLEKSRLLSDRFSAERPKGSFSTLEIQRTEQGDSAMYLCASTLTGGSYEQYFGPGTRLTVT.